This is a list of T cell receptor beta chains from one sample in a study of naive and memory T cell subsets. TCRdb reanalysed the 5' RACE reads using MiXCR and keeps one entry per CDR3 protein. The data contain 55,000 to 70,000 distinct CDR3 sequences, around 7.3% of them singletons. These receptors were obtained from a female donor in good health. Each CDR3 is given with its conserved first and last residue. D genes are given only for firm matches. Not all rows give a size; the values are once, few, many and, for expanded clones, a class.

clone_size	j_call	d_call	v_call	cdr3_nt	cdr3_aa
few	TRBJ2-1	.	TRBV7-6	TGTGCCAGCAGCTTAGCGGCCGGGGATGAGCAGTTCTTC	CASSLAAGDEQFF
few	TRBJ1-1	.	TRBV30	TGTGCCTGGAGTGGACAGTTGAACACTGAAGCTTTCTTT	CAWSGQLNTEAFF
many	TRBJ2-7	.	TRBV3-1	TGTGCCAGCAGCCAAGGCGTGCACCACTCCTACGAGCAGTACTTC	CASSQGVHHSYEQYF
few	TRBJ2-1	.	TRBV5-1	TGCGCCAGCAGCTTGGCATCCGGGACTTTATCCTACAATGAGCAGTTCTTC	CASSLASGTLSYNEQFF
.	TRBJ2-7	.	TRBV19	TGTGCCAGTAGCCACCTCCAGGCAGGGTCCTACGAGCAGTACTTC	CASSHLQAGSYEQYF
few	TRBJ2-7	TRBD2	TRBV20-1	TGCAGTGCTAGACCCCTAGCGGGGGGCTACGAGCAGTACTTC	CSARPLAGGYEQYF
few	TRBJ2-7	.	TRBV7-6	TGTGCCAGCAGCTCTGGGGACGGCTACGAGCAGTACTTC	CASSSGDGYEQYF
few	TRBJ2-7	.	TRBV18	TGTGCCAGCTCACCCCGACGGCTGATCTACGAGCAGTACTTC	CASSPRRLIYEQYF
.	TRBJ1-2	.	TRBV27	TGTGCCAGCAGTTTATCGAGCCAGAACTATGGCTACACCTTC	CASSLSSQNYGYTF
.	TRBJ2-3	.	TRBV19	TGTGCCAGTAGTAAAGTGACAGTAACAGATACGCAGTATTTT	CASSKVTVTDTQYF
.	TRBJ1-3	TRBD1	TRBV14	TGTGCCAGCAGCCGGGACAGTCTCTTCGCAAACACCATATATTTT	CASSRDSLFANTIYF
.	TRBJ1-2	TRBD1	TRBV7-2	TGTGCCAGCAGCTTTGACAGGGGGCTAGAGGGCGACACCTTC	CASSFDRGLEGDTF
few	TRBJ1-1	TRBD1	TRBV24-1	TGTGCCTCCGGAGAGAGGGGGCGGATCACTGAAGCTTTCTTT	CASGERGRITEAFF
many	TRBJ1-6	TRBD1	TRBV6-5	TGTGCCAGCAGACGTCCGGACAGGGATTCACCCCTCCACTTT	CASRRPDRDSPLHF
many	TRBJ1-5	.	TRBV19	TGTGCCAGTAGTATGATCAGAAATAGCAATCAGCCCCAGCATTTT	CASSMIRNSNQPQHF
.	TRBJ2-3	.	TRBV20-1	TGCAGTGCTCGTGGGGGGGGCCTTACGCAGTATTTT	CSARGGGLTQYF
many	TRBJ1-1	.	TRBV12-3/TRBV12-4	TGTGCCAGCAGTTTATCTTACCTGACTGAAGCTTTCTTT	CASSLSYLTEAFF
.	TRBJ1-2	TRBD1	TRBV6-1	TGTGCCAGCAGTGTGCCGGGACAGGGGTACGATGGCGACACCTTC	CASSVPGQGYDGDTF